Shown below are 4 T cell receptor beta chains from a single sample sequenced in a study of cytomegalovirus exposure and HLA in healthy donors (dated by TCRdb to 2016 to 2017). Library creation used the immunoSEQ multiplex PCR assay. A mixture of 60 forward primers for TCR Vbeta segments and 13 reverse primers for TCR Jbeta segments was used in the multiplex PCR. Here the immuneACCESS table is served through TCRdb, limited to in-frame sequences with V and J called. Missing clones are a known gap in these copies; in checked studies unresolved V genes cover under half, and the rest lacks a known reason. The sample data list roughly 100,000 clones, and about 66% of these were observed just once. The ten largest make up approximately 5.8% of the sample. Sequenced: PBMCs. These receptors came from a boy aged 10-17 years in good health and CMV-seropositive.

The chain links TRBV5-6 to TRBJ2-5; TRBD2 agrees at 8 bases. V shed 0 bases and J 1 base; nucleotides not matched to a gene: 5. CDR3 length equals 16 residues. CDR1 SGHDT and CDR2 YYEEEE come from the germline V gene. The CDR3 region is CASSLASGSFQETQYF. In DNA form, the CDR3 reads TGTGCCAGCAGCTTGGCCAGCGGGAGCTTCCAAGAGACCCAGTACTTC.

V and J are TRBV9 and TRBJ2-7, with a tentative D call TRBD1 (6 bases). This CDR3 spans 14 amino acids. The V gene's germline CDR1 is SGDLS and CDR2 YYNGEE. Trimming shortened V by 4 bases and J by 6 bases, and 17 bases separated the two germline ends. CDR3 DNA: TGTGCCAGCAGCCGACAAACAGAAGGGGGCGAGCAGTACTTC. It is translated as CASSRQTEGGEQYF.

CDR3 nucleotides: TGTGCCAGCAGTGTAACAGGGGGCGCAAGCGGCTACACCTTC. It encodes CASSVTGGASGYTF. This chain links TRBV2 with TRBJ1-2; 9 bases line up with TRBD1. The CDR3 spans 14 residues. CDR1 and CDR2 from the germline V gene are SNHLY and FYNNEI. The V segment lost 4 bases and the J segment 8 bases; nucleotides outside the gene matches: 8.

The chain has TRBV5-1 and TRBJ1-5, with D possibly matching TRBD1 (5 bases). Germline CDR1 SGHRS, CDR2 YFSETQ. Deletions cut 1 base from V and 6 bases from J, with 8 bases between. CDR3 length: 13 amino acids. The CDR3 loop reads CASSLQGGQPQHF. The CDR3, as DNA: TGCGCCAGCAGCTTGCAGGGTGGTCAGCCCCAGCATTTT.